The clone carrying this T cell receptor (beta chain) was detected a few times. The entry originates in a study of blood T cell repertoires in COVID-19. Study in general: Sites across the United States, Italy and Spain contributed samples from acute and convalescent COVID-19. T cells, B-cell-depleted T cells, or PBMCs supplied cDNA or gDNA.

Using immunoSEQ multiplex PCR, the repertoire was profiled, and TCRdb retains in-frame clones only, with some absent. The profile shows 200,000 to 300,000 clones, approximately 80% of them singletons. The CDR3 is 14 amino acids. Per germline, CDR1 SEHNR and CDR2 FQNEAQ (reference sequence). Trimming left V 5 bases short and J 13 bases short, with 20 bases between. The sequencing sample was made of peripheral blood. The receptor was derived from a woman aged 55-75 years with active or convalescent COVID-19. The chain couples TRBV7-9 to TRBJ1-4, with D perhaps matching TRBD1 (5 bases). This CDR3 is CASSSGTTNLGLFF. Here the CDR3 DNA reads TGTGCCAGCAGCAGCGGGACGACCAACTTAGGACTGTTTTTT.